A selection of T cell receptor beta chains follows, all from one sample in a study of beta chain features in type 1 diabetes. The repertoire was sequenced with immunoSEQ multiplex PCR; TCRdb's copy has only in-frame clones and lacks some. Of 350,000 to 450,000 clones in the sample, about 14% were seen once. The specimen sequenced was naive CD4+ T cells from blood. All receptors come from a woman between 18 and 30 years old in good health. The CDR3 runs from the conserved cysteine through the conserved F or W. Size is stated for part of the rows, as once, few or many counts, or as a class when the clone is expanded.

j_gene: TRBJ2-7
v_gene: TRBV27
abundance: NA
CDR3aa: CASSNTLAGGNEQYF

j_gene: TRBJ2-2
v_gene: TRBV2
abundance: few
CDR3aa: CASSTGLNTGELFF

j_gene: TRBJ1-2
v_gene: TRBV28
abundance: few
CDR3aa: CASSVGDQGRYGYTF

j_gene: TRBJ1-2
v_gene: TRBV15
abundance: NA
CDR3aa: CATSRDGQGTRYGYTF

j_gene: TRBJ1-2
v_gene: TRBV6-5
abundance: NA
CDR3aa: CASSYSVAGASYGYTF

j_gene: TRBJ2-2
v_gene: TRBV5-1
abundance: NA
CDR3aa: CASSLLQGGSTGELFF

j_gene: TRBJ2-1
v_gene: TRBV29-1
abundance: NA
CDR3aa: CSVGDSKYNEQFF

j_gene: TRBJ2-5
v_gene: TRBV23-1
abundance: few
CDR3aa: CASSQSKALAETQYF

j_gene: TRBJ1-2
v_gene: TRBV28
abundance: few
CDR3aa: CASSTGVSYGYTF

j_gene: TRBJ2-1
v_gene: TRBV19
abundance: NA
CDR3aa: CASSIDRRPDYNEQFF

j_gene: TRBJ1-1
v_gene: TRBV18
abundance: few
CDR3aa: CASSSRQGDRVQAFF

j_gene: TRBJ2-5
v_gene: TRBV6-6
abundance: NA
CDR3aa: CASSYRGPETQYF

j_gene: TRBJ2-5
v_gene: TRBV29-1
abundance: few
CDR3aa: CSVDRTQETQYF

j_gene: TRBJ1-1
v_gene: TRBV7-9
abundance: NA
CDR3aa: CASSIQEPPEAFF

j_gene: TRBJ2-1
v_gene: TRBV12-5
abundance: NA
CDR3aa: CASGLVRYSGEYNEQFF

j_gene: TRBJ2-3
v_gene: TRBV7-9
abundance: NA
CDR3aa: CASNSGVPDTQYF

j_gene: TRBJ2-3
v_gene: TRBV5-4
abundance: few
CDR3aa: CASSLGGRVGTDTQYF

j_gene: TRBJ2-5
v_gene: TRBV4-1
abundance: few
CDR3aa: CASSPGGPGRETQYF

j_gene: TRBJ2-5
v_gene: TRBV25-1
abundance: few
CDR3aa: CASSSPIGDRTYQETQYF

j_gene: TRBJ1-1
v_gene: TRBV7-6
abundance: NA
CDR3aa: CASSLGGSNTEAFF

j_gene: TRBJ2-6
v_gene: TRBV30
abundance: NA
CDR3aa: CAWSVMAGGGMGGANVLTF

j_gene: TRBJ2-7
v_gene: TRBV27
abundance: NA
CDR3aa: CASSLVAGGRLYYEQYF

j_gene: TRBJ2-1
v_gene: TRBV30
abundance: few
CDR3aa: CAWSVRLAGSSLRNEQFF

j_gene: TRBJ2-6
v_gene: TRBV5-6
abundance: few
CDR3aa: CASRSGQGFSGANVLTF

j_gene: TRBJ2-3
v_gene: TRBV7-2
abundance: NA
CDR3aa: CASSLTGSDTQYF

j_gene: TRBJ1-2
v_gene: TRBV11-1
abundance: few
CDR3aa: CASSSEGNGYTF

j_gene: TRBJ2-7
v_gene: TRBV6-5
abundance: NA
CDR3aa: CASQSYRDYEQYF

j_gene: TRBJ2-7
v_gene: TRBV29-1
abundance: few
CDR3aa: CSVGTSGMSEQYF

j_gene: TRBJ1-4
v_gene: TRBV27
abundance: NA
CDR3aa: CASSRQGVWEKLFF

j_gene: TRBJ2-7
v_gene: TRBV9
abundance: few
CDR3aa: CASTPGDWSYEQYF

j_gene: TRBJ2-7
v_gene: TRBV4-2
abundance: few
CDR3aa: CASSQELAGREQYF

j_gene: TRBJ1-2
v_gene: TRBV5-1
abundance: few
CDR3aa: CASSFLQGNYGYTF

j_gene: TRBJ2-5
v_gene: TRBV5-1
abundance: few
CDR3aa: CASSSAQSATRREETQYF

j_gene: TRBJ1-1
v_gene: TRBV7-9
abundance: NA
CDR3aa: CASSLNTEAFF

j_gene: TRBJ2-5
v_gene: TRBV29-1
abundance: NA
CDR3aa: CSVGMRQLRETQYF

j_gene: TRBJ2-3
v_gene: TRBV19
abundance: NA
CDR3aa: CASRRTDALSEQYF

j_gene: TRBJ2-1
v_gene: TRBV29-1
abundance: NA
CDR3aa: CSVPGTSGYNEQFF

j_gene: TRBJ2-2
v_gene: TRBV30
abundance: few
CDR3aa: CAWTRLAGGGGELFF

j_gene: TRBJ1-1
v_gene: TRBV7-2
abundance: few
CDR3aa: CASSLIATGVNTEAFF

j_gene: TRBJ2-7
v_gene: TRBV6-1
abundance: NA
CDR3aa: CASIQDRGYEQYF

j_gene: TRBJ2-1
v_gene: TRBV5-1
abundance: few
CDR3aa: CASSLVIVAGPKDDEQFF

j_gene: TRBJ2-1
v_gene: TRBV18
abundance: NA
CDR3aa: CASSPPSGTGGNNEQFF

j_gene: TRBJ2-1
v_gene: TRBV28
abundance: few
CDR3aa: CASRRAVGQFF

j_gene: TRBJ2-5
v_gene: TRBV9
abundance: NA
CDR3aa: CASSPRDRGQETQYF

j_gene: TRBJ1-1
v_gene: TRBV29-1
abundance: NA
CDR3aa: CSVWGHLNTEAFF

j_gene: TRBJ2-3
v_gene: TRBV29-1
abundance: few
CDR3aa: CSVEDPLMGGGDTQYF